A selection of T cell receptor beta chains follows, all from one sample in a study of PD-L1 blockade in urothelial cancer. Profiling relied on immunoSEQ multiplex PCR, and the TCRdb table lists in-frame clones only, not all of them. The table shows 85,000 to 90,000 clones, with approximately 90% occurring only once. Sequences were derived from PBMCs, sampled around atezolizumab (anti-PD-L1) treatment. The source of these receptors is a man aged 55 to 70 with urothelial cancer. Each CDR3 is given with its conserved first and last residue. The order of the fields is J gene, D gene, V gene, clone size, CDR3 DNA, CDR3 protein. D genes are given only for firm matches. Part of the rows lack a size; the others show once, few, many or a class for expanded clones.

>TRBJ1-1|.|TRBV6-1|.
TGTGCCAGCAGTCTTGGACAGTTGAACACTGAAGCTTTCTTT
CASSLGQLNTEAFF
>TRBJ2-1|TRBD2|TRBV7-9|.
TGTGCCAGCAGCCCGAGAAGCGGGGGGAGCTCCTACAATGAGCAGTTCTTC
CASSPRSGGSSYNEQFF
>TRBJ2-1|.|TRBV7-8|.
TGTGCCAGCAGCCCGAACGGGGGACTGCTGTTCTTC
CASSPNGGLLFF
>TRBJ1-2|.|TRBV2|.
TGTGCCAGCAGTAGATCCGGGACTAACTATGGCTACACCTTC
CASSRSGTNYGYTF
>TRBJ2-7|TRBD1|TRBV5-4|few
TGTGCCAGCAGCCCGGGACAGAACTACGAGCAGTACTTC
CASSPGQNYEQYF
>TRBJ2-3|TRBD2|TRBV5-4|.
TGTGCCAGCAGCCCCTCCGCGTCCGGGAGGGGCACAGATACGCAGTATTTT
CASSPSASGRGTDTQYF
>TRBJ2-7|.|TRBV6-5|.
TGTGCCAGCAGTCAGGGACACGACCCCTTTTACGAGCAGTACTTC
CASSQGHDPFYEQYF
>TRBJ1-3|TRBD1|TRBV6-6|.
TGTGCCAGCAGCCCGACAGGGGGCACAGATGGAAACACCATATATTTT
CASSPTGGTDGNTIYF
>TRBJ1-5|.|TRBV7-2|.
TGTGCCAGCAACAAGGGAGGCTCCAATCAGCCCCAGCATTTT
CASNKGGSNQPQHF
>TRBJ1-1|TRBD1|TRBV18|.
TGTGCCAGCTCACCGTACGGACAGGGGGCGAATGCTGAAGCTTTCTTT
CASSPYGQGANAEAFF
>TRBJ1-5|.|TRBV19|few
TGTGCCAGTAGTATCGTGGGGGCGAGGAGCAATCAGCCCCAGCATTTT
CASSIVGARSNQPQHF
>TRBJ1-1|.|TRBV19|.
TGTGCCAGTGTGACTGAGAACACTGAAGCTTTCTTT
CASVTENTEAFF
>TRBJ2-3|.|TRBV29-1|.
TGCAGCGTTTTCAGGGGCGCGACAGATACGCAGTATTTT
CSVFRGATDTQYF
>TRBJ2-5|.|TRBV5-1|.
TGCGCCAGCAGCTTGGCCCGTGAGACCCAGTACTTC
CASSLARETQYF
>TRBJ2-2|TRBD2|TRBV4-3|.
TGCGCCAGTTCACTAGCGGCGAACACCGGGGAGCTGTTTTTT
CASSLAANTGELFF
>TRBJ2-5|.|TRBV5-1|.
TGCGCCAGCAGCGCCCGGGGGAGACAAGAGACCCAGTACTTC
CASSARGRQETQYF
>TRBJ2-7|.|TRBV2|.
TGTGCCAGCAGTGAATCCCCTCCCTCCAGCAGGGGCGAGCAGTACTTC
CASSESPPSSRGEQYF
>TRBJ2-7|.|TRBV28|.
TGTGCCAGCAGTTTTCCCGCTAGGGGCGAGCAGTACTTC
CASSFPARGEQYF
>TRBJ2-5|TRBD2|TRBV4-2|.
TGTGCCAGCAGCCATCGCACTCTCGGACTAGCGGGGGGCCCCCAAGAGACCCAGTACTTC
CASSHRTLGLAGGPQETQYF
>TRBJ2-3|TRBD1|TRBV5-1|.
TGCGCCAGCAGCTTGGGGACAGGGGGCACAGATACGCAGTATTTT
CASSLGTGGTDTQYF
>TRBJ1-5|TRBD1|TRBV5-1|.
TGCGCCAGCAGCACGACAGGGGGCGATCAGCCCCAGCATTTT
CASSTTGGDQPQHF
>TRBJ2-7|.|TRBV7-9|.
TGTGCCAGCGGAGAGTACGAGCAGTACTTC
CASGEYEQYF
>TRBJ2-7|TRBD1|TRBV4-1|.
TGCGCCAGCAGCCAAGGACAGGGGGTATCCTACGAGCAGTACTTC
CASSQGQGVSYEQYF